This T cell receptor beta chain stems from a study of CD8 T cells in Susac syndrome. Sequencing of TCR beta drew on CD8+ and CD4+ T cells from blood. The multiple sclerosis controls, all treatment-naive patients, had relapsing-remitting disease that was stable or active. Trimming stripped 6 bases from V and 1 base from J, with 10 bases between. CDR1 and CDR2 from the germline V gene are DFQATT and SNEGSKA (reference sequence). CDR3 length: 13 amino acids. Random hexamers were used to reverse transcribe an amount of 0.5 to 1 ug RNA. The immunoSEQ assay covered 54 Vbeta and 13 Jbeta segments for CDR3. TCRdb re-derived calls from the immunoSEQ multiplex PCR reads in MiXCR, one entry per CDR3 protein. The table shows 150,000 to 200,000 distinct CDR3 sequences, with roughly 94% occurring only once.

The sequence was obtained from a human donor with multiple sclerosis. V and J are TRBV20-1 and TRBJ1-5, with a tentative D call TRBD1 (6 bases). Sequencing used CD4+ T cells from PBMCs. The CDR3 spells CSAAQGSNQPQHF. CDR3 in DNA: TGCAGTGCCGCACAGGGAAGCAATCAGCCCCAGCATTTT.